Presented here are 27 T cell receptor beta chains from one specimen sequenced in a study of blood T cell repertoires in COVID-19. Some clones are missing from TCRdb's copy, which holds only in-frame ones; the method was immunoSEQ multiplex PCR. This sample carries a few hundred thousand clones, over 75% of them seen once, and the ten largest clones take under 3.5%. Sequencing input: PBMCs or T cells enriched from blood (not recorded which). The receptors stem from a woman aged 18-30 years in a cohort exposed to, infected with or recovered from COVID-19 (not recorded which).

The chain uses TRBV2 and TRBJ1-6, with no clear D. The CDR3 covers 16 residues. Germline-derived CDR1 and CDR2 are SNHLY and FYNNEI. In DNA, the CDR3 is TGTGCTACGGTCCCGGTGGAGAGCTCCTATAATTCACCCCTCCACTTT. It translates to CATVPVESSYNSPLHF.

The rearrangement joins TRBV28 to TRBJ1-4, with unresolved D. CDR1 and CDR2 (germline): MDHEN, SYDVKM. V was cut by 8 bases and J by 8 bases, with 9 bases left in between. The CDR3 consists of 11 residues. This CDR3 is CASQEEEKLFF. The CDR3 DNA sequence: TGTGCCAGCCAGGAGGAGGAAAAACTGTTTTTT.

This clone was seen only once. The chain combines TRBV24-1 with TRBJ2-7; 9 positions agree with TRBD1. The V gene's germline CDR1 is KGHDR and CDR2 SFDVKD. V shed 4 bases, J shed 6 bases, and the junction held 9 bases outside the gene matches. CDR3 length: 15 residues. CDR3 region: CATSDSGTGNREQYF. In nucleotides, the CDR3 is TGTGCCACCAGTGACTCCGGGACAGGGAATCGCGAGCAGTACTTC.

The chain carries TRBV19 and TRBJ1-2; no clear D gene. Trimming stripped 6 bases from V and 2 bases from J, with 7 bases between. The CDR3 has 12 residues. Germline V gene sequence: CDR1 LNHDA, CDR2 SQIVND (reference sequence). This CDR3 is CASREANYGYTF. CDR3 DNA sequence: TGTGCCAGTAGAGAAGCCAACTATGGCTACACCTTC.

This sequence joins TRBV18 and TRBJ1-6, with 7 bases identical to TRBD1. J was trimmed by 7 bases and V by 3 bases; bases with no gene match: 9. The CDR3 spans 16 residues. The germline CDR1 and CDR2 sequences are KGHSH and LQKENI. CDR3 nucleotide sequence: TGTGCCAGCTCACCTGACAGGGCCGCGACAAATTCACCCCTCCACTTT. It is translated as CASSPDRAATNSPLHF.

This clone was observed at least ten times. The rearrangement joins TRBV5-4 to TRBJ1-1, with 10 bases aligning to TRBD1. This CDR3 is built from 12 residues. Trimming at V came to 4 bases and at J to 7 bases, leaving 1 base not matched to a gene. Germline V gives CDR1 SGHNT, CDR2 YYREEE (reference sequence). The CDR3 protein is CASSRDRGEAFF. The CDR3 nucleotides read TGTGCCAGCAGCCGGGACAGGGGTGAAGCTTTCTTT.

The gene calls are TRBV4-1 and TRBJ2-7, with 10 positions matching TRBD1. The CDR3 runs to 15 residues. CDR1 and CDR2 from the germline V gene are MGHRA and YSYEKL. With V trimmed by 1 base and J by 7 bases, 7 bases remained unmatched. CDR3 sequence reads: CASSQAGTGVWEQYF. DNA of the CDR3: TGCGCCAGCAGCCAAGCCGGGACAGGGGTATGGGAGCAGTACTTC.

V usage is TRBV7-2 and J usage is TRBJ2-5; D may be TRBD1 (5 bases). V lost 5 bases and J lost 6, with 13 bases in between. This CDR3 region has 13 residues. Germline-derived CDR1 and CDR2 are SGHTA and FQGNSA. The CDR3 bases are TGTGCCAGCAGCCACGACAGAAAACAGACCCAGTACTTC. This gives the protein CASSHDRKQTQYF.

This chain joins TRBV5-5 and TRBJ1-5; 8 nucleotides align to TRBD1. Germline assignment: CDR1 SGHKS and CDR2 YYEKEE (reference sequence). Trimming cost V 3 bases and J 0 bases; bases outside gene matches: 11. CDR3 length: 18 residues. The CDR3 nucleotides are TGTGCCAGCAGCTCACAGGGGGAAAGCGGGTATAGCAATCAGCCCCAGCATTTT. It codes for CASSSQGESGYSNQPQHF.

This sequence joins TRBV28 and TRBJ1-1, with 11 bases aligning to TRBD1. Germline lookup yields CDR1 MDHEN and CDR2 SYDVKM. With 5 bases clipped from V and 0 bases from J, the junction kept 11 bases outside the gene matches. The CDR3 is made up of 18 amino acids. CDR3 DNA sequence: TGTGCCAGCAGTCTAAGATCCGGGACAGGGGGTATGAACACTGAAGCTTTCTTT. Translation gives CASSLRSGTGGMNTEAFF.

The chain uses TRBV10-1 and TRBJ1-4, with 8 bases matching TRBD1. Trimming cost V 2 bases and J 10 bases; bases outside gene matches: 0. CDR3 length: 12 amino acids. Germline lookup yields CDR1 WNHNN and CDR2 SYGVQD (reference sequence). The CDR3 here is CASSETGGKLFF. The CDR3 DNA sequence: TGCGCCAGCAGTGAGACAGGGGGAAAACTGTTTTTT.

The genes are TRBV12-3 or TRBV12-4 and TRBJ2-2, with 7 positions matching TRBD1. V lost 8 bases and J lost 3; bases outside the gene matches: 3. The CDR3 runs to 13 residues. The chain's CDR3 is CASRDSYTGELFF. As DNA, the CDR3 is TGTGCCAGCCGGGACAGCTACACCGGGGAGCTGTTTTTT.

A single count supports this clone. The chain joins TRBV18 to TRBJ1-1, with D unresolved. There are 16 residues in the CDR3. Germline CDR1 reads KGHSH; CDR2 reads LQKENI. Trimming removed 4 bases from V and 7 bases from J, with 22 bases in between. The CDR3 is CASSLNTRYSPHEAFF. As DNA, the CDR3 is TGTGCCAGCTCACTAAATACCCGGTATTCTCCTCATGAAGCTTTCTTT.

The V gene is TRBV5-1, the J gene TRBJ1-1; D gene uncertain. Looked up from germline, CDR1 is SGHRS and CDR2 is YFSETQ. CDR3 length: 13 amino acids. Trimming took 5 bases from V and 0 from J, leaving 8 bases between them. The CDR3 coding sequence is TGCGCCAGCAGAAGAGCCATGAACACTGAAGCTTTCTTT. Translation gives CASRRAMNTEAFF.

V gene TRBV4-1 combines with J gene TRBJ2-1; the match to TRBD2 covers 7 bases. The CDR3 extends over 17 amino acids. V was clipped by 4 bases and J by 7 bases; unmatched bases: 16. Germline V gene data show CDR1 as MGHRA and CDR2 as YSYEKL. The CDR3 spells CASSPSRGGSALNEQFF. The CDR3 nucleotides are TGCGCCAGCAGCCCGTCCCGCGGCGGGAGTGCGTTGAATGAGCAGTTCTTC.

This chain joins TRBV7-8 and TRBJ1-2, with a possible D match to TRBD1 (5 bases). From germline, CDR1 is SGHVS and CDR2 FQNEAQ. This CDR3 spans 15 amino acids. Trimming cost V 4 bases and J 4 bases, with 16 bases left between them. CDR3 in amino acids: CASSSSRREGYGYTF. For the CDR3, the DNA is TGTGCCAGCAGCTCCTCCCGCAGGGAGGGCTATGGCTACACCTTC.

V and J are TRBV6-1 and TRBJ2-1, with 10 bases that match TRBD2. CDR1 MNHNS and CDR2 SASEGT come from the germline V gene. The V segment lost 1 base and the J segment 7 bases; nucleotides outside the gene matches: 4. The CDR3 totals 15 residues. CDR3 protein: CASSEEAGGPNEQFF. As DNA, the CDR3 is TGTGCCAGCAGTGAAGAAGCGGGAGGGCCGAATGAGCAGTTCTTC.

The chain carries TRBV29-1 and TRBJ1-1; 7 bases are a match to TRBD1. The CDR3 spans 13 residues. Unmatched junction bases numbered 0, after V lost 1 base and J lost 1 base. Germline CDR1 is SQVTM and CDR2 is ANQGSEA. For the CDR3, the DNA is TGCAGCGTTGAAGGGACAGGGAACACTGAAGCTTTCTTT. It translates to CSVEGTGNTEAFF.

The chain recombines TRBV2 with TRBJ2-1; TRBD2 might be the D (5 bases). Per the germline V gene, CDR1 is SNHLY and CDR2 is FYNNEI. The CDR3 is made up of 15 amino acids. V gave up 7 bases and J gave up 0 bases, with 13 bases separating them. DNA for the CDR3: TGTGCCAGCATCGAGGACTTCAGCTCCTACAATGAGCAGTTCTTC. This translates into CASIEDFSSYNEQFF.

V and J are TRBV12-5 and TRBJ1-1, with 7 positions matching TRBD1. Trimming removed 0 bases from V and 7 bases from J; junction bases left unmatched: 11. The CDR3 extends over 16 amino acids. The germline gives CDR1 LGHNT, CDR2 FRNRAP. Here the CDR3 DNA reads TGTGCTAGTGGTTTGGTCCCGAGTTACAGGGGACATGAAGCTTTCTTT. It translates to CASGLVPSYRGHEAFF.

This chain uses TRBV7-9 with TRBJ2-3, with D tentatively TRBD1 (5 bases). Germline assignment: CDR1 SEHNR and CDR2 FQNEAQ (reference sequence). CDR3 length equals 13 residues. V gave up 10 bases and J gave up 2 bases, with 13 bases separating them. The CDR3 DNA is TGTGCCACCGAACGGACACTCACAGATACGCAGTATTTT. This sequence encodes CATERTLTDTQYF.

The chain uses TRBV29-1 and TRBJ2-2; 10 bases fit TRBD2. V trimming: 7 bases; J trimming: 7 bases; junction bases outside the gene matches: 18. CDR3 size: 17 residues. Germline V gene sequence: CDR1 SQVTM, CDR2 ANQGSEA. The CDR3 spells CSARTSGRGGVVGELFF. The CDR3 nucleotides read TGCAGCGCTCGGACTAGCGGAAGAGGTGGGGTGGTCGGGGAGCTGTTTTTT.

This chain uses TRBV2 with TRBJ1-2, with TRBD1 matching over 7 bases. The CDR3 sequence is 13 residues long. Trimming cost V 4 bases and J 8 bases; bases outside gene matches: 7. Germline CDR1 reads SNHLY; CDR2 reads FYNNEI. The CDR3 loop reads CASSGQGLEGYTF. The CDR3, as DNA: TGTGCCAGCAGTGGACAGGGTTTGGAAGGCTACACCTTC. Complete variable domain (other parts from reference TRBV2 and TRBJ1-2): EPEVTQTPSHQVTQMGQEVILRCVPISNHLYFYWYRQILGQKVEFLVSFYNNEISEKSEIFDDQFSVERPDGSNFTLKIRSTKLEDSAMYFCASSGQGLEGYTFGSGTRLTVV.

The chain couples TRBV7-3 to TRBJ2-3; D is unclear. The germline V gene encodes CDR1 SGHTA and CDR2 FQGTGA. V shed 5 bases and J shed 7 bases, with 13 bases lying between them. This CDR3 has 13 residues. The CDR3 region has the DNA TGTGCCAGCAGCCCGGCTAGGTCCAATACGCAGTATTTT. Encoded protein: CASSPARSNTQYF.

This chain links TRBV28 with TRBJ2-7, with 7 bases matching TRBD2. The CDR3 is 14 residues long. Germline CDR1 and CDR2: MDHEN and SYDVKM. V shed 3 bases, J shed 1 base, and the junction held 3 bases outside the gene matches. The CDR3 protein is CASSFLRGSYEQYF. CDR3 sequence (DNA): TGTGCCAGCAGTTTCTTGCGGGGGTCCTACGAGCAGTACTTC.

The chain is built from TRBV19 and TRBJ2-2; tentatively, D is TRBD2 (6 bases). This CDR3 contains 14 residues. The germline gives CDR1 LNHDA, CDR2 SQIVND (reference sequence). Trimming shortened V by 7 bases and J by 5 bases, and 14 bases separated the two germline ends. The CDR3 loop is CASNWDSYTGELFF. The CDR3 region has the DNA TGTGCCAGTAACTGGGACTCTTATACCGGGGAGCTGTTTTTT.

The V call is TRBV6-6, the J call TRBJ1-2, with D uncertain. With 5 bases removed from V and 1 base from J, the gap between germline ends came to 11 bases. The CDR3 contains 14 residues. Germline V lookup: CDR1 MNHNY, CDR2 SVGAGI (reference sequence). CDR3: CASSPPPYNYGYTF. In DNA form, the CDR3 reads TGTGCCAGCAGTCCACCACCCTATAACTATGGCTACACCTTC.